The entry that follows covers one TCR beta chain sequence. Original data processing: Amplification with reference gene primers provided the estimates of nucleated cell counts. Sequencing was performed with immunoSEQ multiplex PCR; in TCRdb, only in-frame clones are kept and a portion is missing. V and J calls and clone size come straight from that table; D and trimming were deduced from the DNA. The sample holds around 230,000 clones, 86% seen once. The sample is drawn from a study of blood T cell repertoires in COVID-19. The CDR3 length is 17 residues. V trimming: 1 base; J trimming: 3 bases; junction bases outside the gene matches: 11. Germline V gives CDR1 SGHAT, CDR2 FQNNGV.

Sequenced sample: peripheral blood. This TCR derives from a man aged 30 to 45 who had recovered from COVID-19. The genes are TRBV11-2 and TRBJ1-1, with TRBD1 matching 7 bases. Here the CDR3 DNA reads TGTGCCAGCAGCTTAGGTCTTGGAGACAGGGCCCACACTGAAGCTTTCTTT. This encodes CASSLGLGDRAHTEAFF.